This TCR beta chain appears in the sequencing data of a study of CD8 T cells in ankylosing spondylitis. Quantitative barcoded 5'-RACE was used to prepare TCR beta libraries. TCRdb re-derived calls from the 5' RACE reads in MiXCR, one entry per CDR3 protein. This sample has fewer than 400,000 distinct CDR3 sequences, with less than 9.5% found just once. This clonotype was counted a few times. Its cognate antigen is unknown. Germline CDR1 is SGHVS and CDR2 is FQNEAQ. With 8 bases removed from V and 5 bases from J, the gap between germline ends came to 7 bases. The CDR3 loop spans 11 amino acids. Notes on the study in general: Earlier reports found some motif variants in synovial fluid and blood in reactive arthritis. Peripheral blood held disease-linked clones only at relatively low frequency, and these were CD8+. Typical of ankylosing spondylitis blood, it appeared, was a TCR beta motif of eight highly homologous variants. Disease-linked clones reportedly concentrated significantly in matched ankylosing spondylitis synovial fluid.

This clonotype was obtained from a male donor with ankylosing spondylitis. What was sequenced was blood, either unsorted or a sorted T cell fraction (not recorded which). The genes are TRBV7-8 and TRBJ2-1, with D tentatively TRBD2 (5 bases). This CDR3 reads CASFGDNEQFF. The CDR3 bases are TGTGCCAGCTTCGGGGACAATGAGCAGTTCTTC.